The next 26 T cell receptor beta chains were all read from a single sample in a study of vaccination and CD4 T cells after COVID-19. An Oncomine TCR Beta short-read assay was used to sequence the DNA from cultured CD4+ T cells. From the PCR reads, TCRdb called clonotypes with MiXCR, one entry per CDR3 protein. The table has 12,000 or so distinct CDR3 sequences, around 41% seen once. Their antigens are not known. Sample treatment: roughly ten-day PBMC culture with coronavirus spike peptide pools or control peptides (ViraFEST assay). The source material was cultured CD4+ T cells from blood. The receptors come from a human donor with COVID-19.

The chain joins TRBV5-1 to TRBJ1-1; no clear D. The ends were cut back, 4 bases at V and 4 bases at J, with 14 bases in the middle. Looked up from germline, CDR1 is SGHRS and CDR2 is YFSETQ. The CDR3 consists of 14 residues. The CDR3 is CASSPSLPGTEAFF. CDR3 nucleotide sequence: TGCGCCAGCAGCCCCAGTCTACCGGGCACTGAAGCTTTCTTT.

The V gene is TRBV7-2, the J gene TRBJ1-1; D is perhaps TRBD1 (5 bases). CDR3 size: 14 residues. Germline assignment: CDR1 SGHTA and CDR2 FQGNSA. The V end was cut by 5 bases, the J end by 11 bases, with 21 bases between. In DNA, the CDR3 is TGTGCCAGCAGCCTAGGCCCCGCGGCCAGGGATGCTTTCTTT. This translates into CASSLGPAARDAFF.

The chain employs TRBV19 and TRBJ2-5, with 7 bases identical to TRBD1. The CDR3 totals 13 residues. V shed 4 bases and J 6 bases; nucleotides not matched to a gene: 5. Germline V lookup: CDR1 LNHDA, CDR2 SQIVND (reference sequence). The CDR3 loop reads CASSTEGAKTQYF. The DNA of the CDR3 is TGTGCCAGTAGTACAGAGGGGGCGAAGACCCAGTACTTC.

The chain couples TRBV20-1 to TRBJ1-4; TRBD1 might be the D (6 bases). Germline V gene lookup returns CDR1 DFQATT and CDR2 SNEGSKA (reference sequence). The ends were cut back, 4 bases at V and 7 bases at J, with 16 bases in the middle. The CDR3 length is 14 residues. This CDR3 is CSAKTQGILEKLFF. Here the CDR3 DNA reads TGCAGTGCTAAGACCCAGGGGATCCTTGAAAAACTGTTTTTT.

In DNA form, the CDR3 reads TGCGCCAGCAGCAACACAGGGAACGAGCAGTACTTC. It translates to CASSNTGNEQYF. V gene TRBV5-1 combines with J gene TRBJ2-7; TRBD1 is a possible D gene (6 bases). Germline CDR1 SGHRS, CDR2 YFSETQ. V lost 4 bases, J lost 5 bases, and 10 bases lay in between. The CDR3 runs to 12 residues.

The chain joins TRBV7-2 to TRBJ2-5, with D perhaps assigned TRBD1 or TRBD2 (5 bases each). The germline CDR1 and CDR2 sequences are SGHTA and FQGNSA. Trimming took 1 base from V and 10 from J, leaving 16 bases between them. The CDR3 loop spans 14 amino acids. CDR3 bases: TGTGCCAGCAGCTTAGTGACTATCCCAGGGATCCAGTACTTC. It specifies CASSLVTIPGIQYF.

V gene TRBV6-5 combines with J gene TRBJ2-7; D could derive from TRBD1 or TRBD2 (5 bases each). The CDR3 has 14 residues. Germline values: CDR1 MNHEY, CDR2 SVGAGI. V gave up 2 bases and J gave up 4 bases, with 12 bases separating them. The CDR3 DNA reads TGTGCCAGCAGTTACCGGGACCGCGGGTACGAGCAGTACTTC. This translates into CASSYRDRGYEQYF.

The chain employs TRBV20-1 and TRBJ2-5, with 8 nucleotides matching TRBD1. Losses at the gene ends were 6 bases for V and 4 bases for J; bases not matched to a gene: 10. Germline lookup yields CDR1 DFQATT and CDR2 SNEGSKA (reference sequence). The CDR3 has 14 amino acids. The DNA for the CDR3 is TGCAGTGCCAGATCGGACAGGGCGGGAGAGACCCAGTACTTC. It specifies CSARSDRAGETQYF.

This clonotype was counted only a few times. The V call is TRBV28, the J call TRBJ1-2, with unresolved D. V gave up 3 bases and J gave up 3 bases, with 20 bases separating them. The germline CDR1 and CDR2 sequences are MDHEN and SYDVKM. The CDR3 extends over 17 amino acids. CDR3 in amino acids: CASSFVLPNNGDYGYTF. The CDR3 DNA sequence: TGTGCCAGCAGTTTCGTGCTGCCTAATAATGGCGACTATGGCTACACCTTC.

The chain employs TRBV20-1 and TRBJ2-4; tentatively, D is TRBD1 or TRBD2 (5 bases each). Germline CDR1 and CDR2: DFQATT and SNEGSKA (reference sequence). V lost 3 bases, J lost 7 bases, and 13 bases lay in between. The CDR3 contains 13 residues. Written as DNA, the CDR3 is TGCAGTGCTAGGAGGGACCCGGCGAACATTCAGTACTTC. Translated: CSARRDPANIQYF.

J is TRBJ2-2 and V is TRBV7-2; tentative D call: TRBD2 (5 bases). Looked up from germline, CDR1 is SGHTA and CDR2 is FQGNSA. Trimming removed 5 bases from V and 1 base from J, with 14 bases in between. There are 16 residues in the CDR3. The CDR3 spells CASSPPSGRNTGELFF. CDR3 coding DNA: TGTGCCAGCAGCCCACCGTCGGGGAGGAACACCGGGGAGCTGTTTTTT.

J is TRBJ2-6 and V is TRBV3-1; D ambiguous. In germline, CDR1 is LGHDT, CDR2 YNNKEL (reference sequence). The V end was cut by 2 bases, the J end by 5 bases, with 1 base between. The CDR3 is 12 residues long. CDR3 DNA: TGTGCCAGCAGCCAAAGGGCCAACGTCCTGACTTTC. Its translation is CASSQRANVLTF.

V gene TRBV5-5 combines with J gene TRBJ2-1; 10 nucleotides agree with TRBD1. V lost 5 bases and J lost 6; bases outside the gene matches: 8. CDR1 is SGHKS and CDR2 is YYEKEE in the germline V gene (reference sequence). The CDR3 is 15 amino acids. As DNA, the CDR3 is TGTGCCAGCAGTCCCGGGACAGGGGCTATCAATGAGCAGTTCTTC. Its translation: CASSPGTGAINEQFF. Full variable domain (rest looked up from reference TRBV5-5 and TRBJ2-1): DAGVTQSPTHLIKTRGQQVTLRCSPISGHKSVSWYQQVLGQGPQFIFQYYEKEERGRGNFPDRFSARQFPNYSSELNVNALLLGDSALYLCASSPGTGAINEQFFGPGTRLTVL.

This rearrangement joins TRBV5-1 to TRBJ1-5; D is unresolved. V lost 3 bases to trimming and J lost 0 bases, with 10 bases between them. This CDR3 is 15 amino acids long. CDR1 is SGHRS, CDR2 YFSETQ, per germline. CDR3 sequence: CASSSDYNSNQPQHF. CDR3 nucleotides: TGCGCCAGCAGCTCAGATTATAATAGCAATCAGCCCCAGCATTTT.

The chain uses TRBV4-1 and TRBJ1-6; weak D call: TRBD1 (6 bases). There are 20 residues in the CDR3. Trimming took 2 bases from V and 4 from J, leaving 24 bases between them. The germline gives CDR1 MGHRA, CDR2 YSYEKL. The CDR3 is CASSQPQGSGRGAYNSPLHF. The DNA of the CDR3 is TGCGCCAGCAGCCAACCCCAGGGGTCGGGGCGAGGGGCTTATAATTCACCCCTCCACTTT.

This chain connects TRBV6-1 to TRBJ2-7; TRBD1 aligns across 7 bases. Germline loops: CDR1 MNHNS, CDR2 SASEGT. V was clipped by 6 bases and J by 2 bases; unmatched bases: 7. CDR3 length: 14 amino acids. The CDR3 nucleotides are TGTGCCAGCAGGAAGCCGGGACAGACCTACGAGCAGTACTTC. This translates into CASRKPGQTYEQYF.

The chain links TRBV9 to TRBJ2-5; maybe TRBD2 (5 bases). The germline V gene encodes CDR1 SGDLS and CDR2 YYNGEE. Deletions cut 5 bases from V and 2 bases from J, with 10 bases between. The CDR3 has 13 amino acids. CDR3 loop: CASRMTKQETQYF. The CDR3, as DNA: TGTGCCAGCAGAATGACTAAACAAGAGACCCAGTACTTC.

This chain links TRBV6-1 with TRBJ1-3, with D possibly TRBD1 on 5 matching bases. The germline V gene encodes CDR1 MNHNS and CDR2 SASEGT. The CDR3 is 13 amino acids. V was cut by 5 bases and J by 2 bases, with 7 bases left in between. CDR3 loop: CASSRTPGNTIYF. The CDR3 nucleotides are TGTGCCAGCAGTCGGACACCTGGAAACACCATATATTTT.

This clonotype was detected only once. V and J are TRBV6-2 or TRBV6-3 and TRBJ2-7; 13 bases are shared with TRBD2. The V and J ends lost 5 bases and 0 bases, in that order; junction bases with no gene match: 4. Germline assignment: CDR1 MNHEY and CDR2 SVGEGT. CDR3 size: 16 residues. The CDR3 coding sequence is TGTGCCAGCAGTACCTGGACTAGCGGGGGCTCCTACGAGCAGTACTTC. It translates to CASSTWTSGGSYEQYF.

The table lists this clonotype with a few counts. This rearrangement joins TRBV2 to TRBJ1-2; D gene unclear. The CDR3 spans 14 residues. V gave up 4 bases and J gave up 3 bases, with 12 bases separating them. From germline, CDR1 is SNHLY and CDR2 FYNNEI. The CDR3 loop reads CASSGGKSYYGYTF. The DNA for the CDR3 is TGTGCCAGCAGTGGAGGGAAATCCTACTATGGCTACACCTTC.

The gene calls are TRBV27 and TRBJ2-7; tentative D call: TRBD1 (5 bases). The CDR3 is 11 residues long. From germline, CDR1 is MNHEY and CDR2 SMNVEV (reference sequence). V was clipped by 6 bases and J by 6 bases, with 9 bases between them. The CDR3 nucleotides are TGTGCCAGCAGCGACAGACGCGAGCAGTACTTC. It encodes CASSDRREQYF.

This clonotype was observed a handful of times. V is TRBV20-1 and J is TRBJ1-2; TRBD1 aligns across 11 bases. Germline CDR1 DFQATT, CDR2 SNEGSKA (reference sequence). The CDR3 has 17 amino acids. Trimming cost V 0 bases and J 2 bases; bases outside gene matches: 8. CDR3: CSARDLGTGGFNYGYTF. The CDR3 DNA reads TGCAGTGCTAGAGATCTTGGGACAGGGGGTTTCAACTATGGCTACACCTTC.

This clonotype was recorded once. The rearrangement joins TRBV9 to TRBJ1-4; 7 nucleotides line up with TRBD1. The V segment lost 3 bases and the J segment 5 bases; nucleotides outside the gene matches: 4. The CDR3 is 14 residues long. Per germline, CDR1 SGDLS and CDR2 YYNGEE. CDR3 sequence (DNA): TGTGCCAGCAGCGCCAGGGGGGGGAATGAAAAACTGTTTTTT. It codes for CASSARGGNEKLFF.

This chain joins TRBV11-2 and TRBJ2-7; D might be TRBD2 (6 bases). Germline V gives CDR1 SGHAT, CDR2 FQNNGV. This CDR3 has 14 amino acids. The V gene lost 2 bases and the J gene lost 5 bases, with 13 bases spanning the gap. The CDR3 protein is CASSLWDSRHEQYF. CDR3 in DNA: TGTGCCAGCAGCTTATGGGACTCCCGGCACGAGCAGTACTTC.

The chain links TRBV7-6 to TRBJ2-7; 11 positions agree with TRBD2. CDR1 is SGHVS, CDR2 FNYEAQ, per germline. V dropped 0 bases and J dropped 4; count of bases not matched to a gene: 2. The CDR3 spans 15 residues. CDR3 sequence reads: CASSLASGGDYEQYF. CDR3 nucleotides: TGTGCCAGCAGCTTAGCTAGCGGGGGGGATTACGAGCAGTACTTC.

As DNA, the CDR3 is TGTGCCAGCAGCTTAGGAGAGGGATATTCACCCCTCCACTTT. This sequence encodes CASSLGEGYSPLHF. The chain has TRBV7-9 and TRBJ1-6, with D unresolved. Germline lookup yields CDR1 SEHNR and CDR2 FQNEAQ (reference sequence). The CDR3 totals 14 residues. The V and J ends lost 1 base and 8 bases respectively, with 9 bases between them.